This note documents a single T cell receptor (beta chain) sequence. Its matching antigen is unknown. An end of the junction does not agree with germline; a read error may underlie this. This entry is derived from a study of CD8+CD57+ T cells in acquired aplastic anemia. Study-wide results and limits: Patients versus controls showed no significant CD8+ Simpson's diversity difference.

Genomic DNA was employed as the template in profiling TCR beta VDJ and CDR3. TCRdb re-called the reads through MiXCR, storing one row per CDR3 protein. The table includes fewer than 250,000 distinct CDR3 sequences, around half detected once. There are 15 residues in the CDR3. In germline, CDR1 is SGHRS, CDR2 YFSETQ. The chain has TRBV5-1 and TRBJ1-6; 9 positions agree with TRBD1. This clonotype was sampled from a human donor in good health, serving as a control. The sequencing sample was made of sorted CD4+, CD8+, or CD8+CD57+ T cells (not recorded which) from PBMCs. In DNA, the CDR3 is TGCGCCAGCAGCTCGATACAGGGGGCCGGGTCACCCCTCCGCTTT. This translates into CASSSIQGAGSPLRF.